The next 26 T cell receptor beta chains were all read from a single sample in a study of tumor and adjacent non-tumor tissue in lung cancer. The library came from three nested PCR rounds adapted from ARM-PCR protocols. MiXCR, run by TCRdb on the multiplex PCR reads, gives a single entry per CDR3 protein. The profile shows approximately 140,000 distinct CDR3 sequences, around 65% of them singletons. The template was RNA from unsorted bulk tissue. Specimen: lung tumor tissue. Receptors were obtained from a man in his sixties with small cell lung cancer.

Comment on this clonotype: A junction end diverges from the germline sequence, so it may reflect a read error. The chain uses TRBV20-1 and TRBJ2-1; 7 bases agree with TRBD2. The CDR3 consists of 15 residues. Germline V gives CDR1 DFQATT, CDR2 SNEGSKA (reference sequence). The CDR3 reads CSTRDLAAGLIEQFF. CDR3 bases: TGCAGTACTAGAGATCTAGCGGCAGGGCTGATTGAACAGTTCTTC.

The table lists this clonotype with many counts. The chain is built from TRBV11-2 and TRBJ2-7, with 9 bases that match TRBD1. V trimming: 2 bases; J trimming: 4 bases; junction bases outside the gene matches: 3. The CDR3 length is 14 residues. Germline lookup yields CDR1 SGHAT and CDR2 FQNNGV. The CDR3 DNA reads as TGTGCCAGCAGCTTAAACAGGGGGCTATACGAGCAGTACTTC. Amino acid sequence: CASSLNRGLYEQYF.

As regards this clonotype: Since a much larger clone is just one base distant, this may be a read error. The gene calls are TRBV29-1 and TRBJ2-3; 7 nucleotides line up with TRBD2. CDR3 size: 13 residues. With 1 base clipped from V and 6 bases from J, the junction kept 4 bases outside the gene matches. The germline V gene has CDR1 SQVTM and CDR2 ANQGSEA. CDR3 DNA sequence: TGCAGCGTTGAAGGCGGGAGTGGGGATACGCAGTATTTT. Translating gives CSVEGGSGDTQYF.

J is TRBJ2-2 and V is TRBV29-1; no clear D. The V end lost 8 bases, the J end lost 5 bases, and 6 bases lay between the germline ends. Germline CDR1 is SQVTM and CDR2 is ANQGSEA. The CDR3 contains 10 residues. The CDR3 sequence is CSPTTGELFF. The DNA of the CDR3 is TGCAGCCCTACGACCGGGGAGCTGTTTTTT.

V is TRBV11-2 and J is TRBJ2-2; D unclear. Deletions cut 9 bases from V and 2 bases from J, with 16 bases between. The CDR3 spans 15 residues. In germline, CDR1 is SGHAT, CDR2 FQNNGV. CDR3 sequence reads: CARSPSSRNTGELFF. In nucleotides, the CDR3 is TGTGCCAGGAGTCCATCGTCTCGAAACACCGGGGAGCTGTTTTTT.

This clonotype was seen more than once but under ten times. This chain connects TRBV7-8 to TRBJ2-7, with TRBD2 matching 16 bases. The V gene's germline CDR1 is SGHVS and CDR2 FQNEAQ. The junction had 3 bases not matched to a gene; V was cut back by 3 bases and J by 4 bases. CDR3 length: 16 amino acids. In DNA form, the CDR3 reads TGTGCCAGCAGCTTGGGACTAGCGGGAGGGCCTTACGAGCAGTACGTC. Its protein is CASSLGLAGGPYEQYV.

On this clonotype itself: A junction end diverges from the germline sequence, so it may reflect a read error. This rearrangement joins TRBV20-1 to TRBJ1-4; no reliable D call. The germline gives CDR1 DFQATT, CDR2 SNEGSKA (reference sequence). This CDR3 region has 13 residues. The CDR3 sequence: CSAREPINEKLFF. The CDR3, as DNA: TGTAGTGCTAGAGAACCGATTAATGAAAAACTGTTTTTT.

In the case of this clonotype: One end of the junction is discordant with germline, which a read error may explain. This sequence joins TRBV13 and TRBJ2-1; D is tentatively TRBD1 or TRBD2 (6 bases each). The CDR3 loop spans 13 amino acids. Looked up from germline, CDR1 is PRHDT and CDR2 is FYEKMQ (reference sequence). The CDR3 sequence: CASSVRGLPEQLF. CDR3 bases: TGTGCCAGCAGCGTCCGGGGGCTGCCTGAGCAGTTATTC.

This clonotype was seen more than once but under ten times. The V and J genes are TRBV5-1 and TRBJ2-5; 7 bases are a match to TRBD1. Germline trimming cut 4 bases from V and 11 bases from J; bases unmatched to any gene: 17. CDR3 length equals 15 residues. The germline CDR1 and CDR2 sequences are SGHRS and YFSETQ. The CDR3 reads CASSLTGTAAKLQYF. The CDR3 DNA is TGCGCCAGCAGCCTTACCGGGACAGCGGCCAAACTGCAGTACTTC.

This clonotype was seen just once. The junction departs from germline at one end; a sequencing error may be responsible. V gene TRBV6-5 combines with J gene TRBJ1-1, with D possibly being TRBD1 (5 bases). The CDR3 totals 13 residues. Germline assignment: CDR1 MNHEY and CDR2 SVGAGI. CDR3 amino acids: CASSYSSDTQAFF. The CDR3 DNA follows: TGTGCCAGCAGTTACTCATCGGACACTCAAGCTTTCTTT.

Turning to this clonotype: Being one base from a much bigger clone, this may be a read error. The CDR3 carries no conserved terminal phenylalanine or tryptophan, so it likely arises from a read error. The chain uses TRBV6-1 and TRBJ2-1; tentatively, D is TRBD1 (6 bases). This CDR3 comprises 14 residues. The V gene's germline CDR1 is MNHNS and CDR2 SASEGT. The germline V and J ends were trimmed by 4 bases and 5 bases, with 12 bases remaining between them. DNA of the CDR3: TGTGCCAGCAGTGCCGGACAGTCAAACAATGAGCAGTTCCTC. Amino acid sequence: CASSAGQSNNEQFL.

In regard to this clonotype: The junction departs from germline at one end; a sequencing error may be responsible. V is TRBV11-3 and J is TRBJ2-3; D might be TRBD2 (6 bases). The CDR3 extends over 17 amino acids. Germline V gene lookup returns CDR1 SGHNT and CDR2 YENEEA. The CDR3 bases are TGTGCCAGCAGCCCCCCAGGGAGGTGGAGCCGCACAGATACACAGTATTTT. The encoded protein is CASSPPGRWSRTDTQYF.

Worth noting for this clonotype: Its ends do not fully match the called genes, so a read error is possible. This rearrangement joins TRBV11-2 to TRBJ2-1; D remains ambiguous. The germline CDR1 and CDR2 sequences are SGHAT and FQNNGV. The CDR3 runs to 12 residues. This CDR3 is CASSLLLNEQFF. CDR3 nucleotide sequence: TGCGCCAGCAGCTTACTCTTAAATGAGCAGTTCTTC.

On this clonotype itself: The final CDR3 position lacks the conserved phenylalanine or tryptophan, pointing to a likely read error. The V and J genes are TRBV28 and TRBJ2-1; D remains ambiguous. The germline V gene encodes CDR1 MDHEN and CDR2 SYDVKM. Trimming cost V 7 bases and J 2 bases, with 15 bases left between them. The CDR3 loop spans 15 amino acids. The CDR3: CASTAHSRPYNEQFI. DNA for the CDR3: TGTGCCAGCACCGCCCACAGCCGACCCTACAATGAGCAGTTCATC.

Concerning this clonotype: It is likely a read error, because the conserved phenylalanine at the end of the CDR3 is missing. This chain uses TRBV11-3 with TRBJ2-6; TRBD1 agrees at 9 bases. With 1 base clipped from V and 1 base from J, the junction kept 8 bases outside the gene matches. The germline CDR1 and CDR2 sequences are SGHNT and YENEEA. The CDR3 consists of 19 residues. The CDR3 loop is CASSLGGGQGYSGANVLTL. CDR3 in DNA: TGTGCCAGCAGCTTAGGTGGGGGACAGGGATATTCTGGGGCCAACGTCCTGACTCTC.

A word on this clonotype: Sequence at one end of the junction differs from germline and may be a read error. CDR3 sequence reads: CAGRYTSGFYNEQFF. As DNA, the CDR3 is TGTGCCGGCAGATATACTAGCGGTTTCTACAATGAGCAGTTCTTC. This rearrangement joins TRBV6-5 to TRBJ2-1; 8 bases line up with TRBD2. Germline-derived CDR1 and CDR2 are MNHEY and SVGAGI. The CDR3 consists of 15 residues.

With respect to this clonotype: One end of the junction does not line up with germline, which may come from a read error. V gene TRBV20-1 combines with J gene TRBJ1-1; tentative D call: TRBD1 (6 bases). Germline V gene data show CDR1 as DFQATT and CDR2 as SNEGSKA (reference sequence). The CDR3 length is 16 residues. The CDR3 protein is CSTRDTRDTEDTEAFF. CDR3 nucleotide sequence: TGCAGTACTAGAGACACAAGGGACACGGAGGACACTGAAGCTTTCTTT.

The chain joins TRBV6-6 to TRBJ2-7; TRBD1 agrees at 7 bases. The CDR3 has 17 amino acids. Germline V gives CDR1 MNHNY, CDR2 SVGAGI (reference sequence). The CDR3 region is CASSYGTWDSLSYEQCV. The CDR3, as DNA: TGTGCCAGCAGTTACGGGACCTGGGACAGCCTCTCCTACGAGCAGTGCGTC.

This chain connects TRBV12-3 or TRBV12-4 to TRBJ2-2; tentative D call: TRBD1 (6 bases). The V and J ends lost 6 bases and 11 bases respectively, with 19 bases between them. This CDR3 is 14 amino acids long. CDR3 sequence (DNA): TGTGCCAGCAGCCTTGGCTGGGACACCAGAGAGCTGTTTTTT. It yields the protein CASSLGWDTRELFF.

This clonotype was detected only a few times. V is TRBV6-6 and J is TRBJ1-5, with unresolved D. Trimming took 8 bases from V and 2 from J, leaving 7 bases between them. Germline V gene lookup returns CDR1 MNHNY and CDR2 SVGAGI (reference sequence). The length of the CDR3 is 12 residues. The CDR3, as DNA: TGTGCCAGCGGGCAGGGCAATCAGCCCCAGCATTTT. Amino acids: CASGQGNQPQHF.

About this clonotype itself: Compared with germline, one end of the junction differs, possibly owing to a read error. This chain uses TRBV12-5 with TRBJ2-1; D possibly uses TRBD1 or TRBD2 (5 bases each). Germline V gene data show CDR1 as LGHNT and CDR2 as FRNRAP. The CDR3 extends over 16 amino acids. Here the CDR3 reads CTSGLVQGRAINEQFF. Here the CDR3 DNA reads TGTACTAGTGGTTTGGTACAAGGCAGGGCCATCAATGAGCAGTTCTTC.

This clonotype was counted ten times or more. V gene TRBV20-1 combines with J gene TRBJ2-3; no firm D call. Trimming cost V 2 bases and J 0 bases, with 9 bases left between them. CDR3 length equals 14 residues. The germline gives CDR1 DFQATT, CDR2 SNEGSKA (reference sequence). The CDR3 sequence: CSARNFLSTDTQYF. CDR3 bases: TGCAGTGCTAGAAATTTTCTTAGCACAGATACGCAGTATTTT.

Points on this clonotype: A much larger clone is a single base away; this may be a read error. The V gene is TRBV6-6, the J gene TRBJ2-5, with D perhaps matching TRBD1 or TRBD2 (6 bases each). V lost 10 bases to trimming and J lost 5 bases, with 11 bases between them. Germline V gene data show CDR1 as MNHNY and CDR2 as SVGAGI (reference sequence). The CDR3 is 11 amino acids. CDR3 DNA sequence: TGTGCCATCTGGAGGGGGGAGACCCAGTACTTC. This codes for CAIWRGETQYF.

The gene calls are TRBV6-1 and TRBJ2-3, with TRBD2 matching 10 bases. The ends lost 5 bases at V and 4 bases at J; junction bases unmatched: 6. CDR3 length: 15 amino acids. Germline CDR1 is MNHNS and CDR2 is SASEGT. CDR3 sequence: CASSPHSGRSDTQYF. CDR3 nucleotides: TGTGCCAGCAGTCCTCATAGCGGGAGGTCAGATACGCAGTATTTT.

Of note for this clonotype: A read error is possible here, since a much larger clone lies one base away. The chain recombines TRBV30 with TRBJ1-3; no clear D. CDR1 and CDR2 from the germline V gene are GTSNPN and SVGIG (reference sequence). The CDR3 sequence is 14 residues long. The CDR3 sequence: CASSYTFSGDTIYF. The CDR3 DNA sequence: TGTGCCTCGTCATACACATTCTCTGGAGACACCATATATTTT.

On this clonotype: A much larger clonotype is one base distant, so this may be a read error. The chain joins TRBV20-1 to TRBJ1-5; 8 bases align to TRBD1. V was clipped by 6 bases and J by 8 bases; unmatched bases: 6. Germline V gene lookup returns CDR1 DFQATT and CDR2 SNEGSKA (reference sequence). The CDR3 runs to 12 residues. The CDR3 protein is CSAGQAQKPQHF. The CDR3 region has the DNA TGCAGTGCGGGACAGGCTCAAAAGCCCCAGCATTTT.